These 12 T cell receptor beta chains originate from one sample sequenced in a study of beta chain features in type 1 diabetes. These receptors' antigens are unknown. The entirety of the isolated RNA underwent reverse transcription, so expressed TCRB transcripts were sequenced. Assay: immunoSEQ multiplex PCR; the TCRdb copy retains only in-frame clones and omits some. The sample holds 250,000 to 300,000 clones, approximately 24% seen once. Overall study results and limits: A moderate, significant TCRB CDR3 shortening appeared in type 1 diabetes across four CD4+ subsets.

Sequenced material: naive CD4+ T cells from blood. These receptors were collected from a young woman with type 1 diabetes.

This clone was observed a single time. The gene calls are TRBV30 and TRBJ1-5; the D gene is possibly TRBD1 (5 bases). There are 14 residues in the CDR3. V was shortened by 3 bases and J by 2 bases, with 11 bases between the two germline ends. Germline CDR1 GTSNPN, CDR2 SVGIG (reference sequence). Written as DNA, the CDR3 is TGTGCCTGGAGGGACTGGGGGGGCAATCAGCCCCAGCATTTT. The encoded protein is CAWRDWGGNQPQHF. Full variable domain (missing parts from reference TRBV30 and TRBJ1-5): SQTIHQWPATLVQPVGSPLSLECTVEGTSNPNLYWYRQAAGRGLQLLFYSVGIGQISSEVPQNLSASRPQDRQFILSSKKLLLSDSGFYLCAWRDWGGNQPQHFGDGTRLSIL.

This clone was detected only a few times. The V gene is TRBV7-2, the J gene TRBJ2-3; D might be TRBD2 (6 bases). The V gene lost 6 bases and the J gene lost 4 bases, with 17 bases spanning the gap. Germline loops: CDR1 SGHTA, CDR2 FQGNSA. The CDR3 length is 15 residues. CDR3 sequence: CASSPLRTGADTQYF. The CDR3 nucleotides read TGTGCCAGCAGTCCGCTTCGGACGGGGGCAGATACGCAGTATTTT.

This clone was picked up a small number of times. The chain has TRBV19 and TRBJ2-2; a weak D match, TRBD2 (5 bases). This CDR3 contains 14 residues. V was cut by 6 bases and J by 4 bases, with 12 bases left in between. CDR1 and CDR2 (germline): LNHDA, SQIVND (reference sequence). CDR3 protein: CASSGVWGTGELFF. The CDR3 DNA is TGTGCCAGTAGCGGGGTATGGGGCACCGGGGAGCTGTTTTTT.

The rearrangement uses TRBV5-6 and TRBJ1-5; tentatively, D is TRBD1 (6 bases). The length of the CDR3 is 15 residues. V lost 2 bases and J 0 bases, leaving 9 bases between the germline ends. Germline V gives CDR1 SGHDT, CDR2 YYEEEE. CDR3 amino acids: CASSLSQGSNQPQHF. Here the CDR3 DNA reads TGTGCCAGCAGCTTATCACAGGGTAGCAATCAGCCCCAGCATTTT.

CDR3 DNA: TGCGCCAGCAGCCCGCTTGGGGGAGCGACTAGCAGCTACGAGCAGTACTTC. Translation: CASSPLGGATSSYEQYF. J is TRBJ2-7 and V is TRBV5-1, with 7 nucleotides matching TRBD2. CDR1 and CDR2 from the germline V gene are SGHRS and YFSETQ. The CDR3 is 17 amino acids. The V gene end was trimmed by 4 bases and the J gene end by 3 bases; junction bases not matched to a gene: 16.

On this clone: Different DNA sequences within this sample yield the same CDR3. The gene calls are TRBV5-1 and TRBJ2-3, with 9 bases aligning to TRBD2. Germline trimming cut 2 bases from V and 6 bases from J; bases unmatched to any gene: 4. The germline gives CDR1 SGHRS, CDR2 YFSETQ. CDR3 length equals 14 residues. CDR3 in amino acids: CASSLASGTDTQYF. CDR3 nucleotide sequence: TGCGCCAGCAGCTTAGCTAGCGGGACGGATACGCAGTATTTT.

The chain uses TRBV11-2 and TRBJ1-2; no firm D call. With 0 bases removed from V and 7 bases from J, the gap between germline ends came to 12 bases. Germline lookup yields CDR1 SGHAT and CDR2 FQNNGV. The CDR3 extends over 14 amino acids. Written as DNA, the CDR3 is TGTGCCAGCAGCTTAGAAGGACGTCGGGGTGGCTACACCTTC. Its protein product is CASSLEGRRGGYTF.

The genes are TRBV9 and TRBJ2-6; D not certain. The germline V gene has CDR1 SGDLS and CDR2 YYNGEE. The CDR3 extends over 19 amino acids. V lost 0 bases to trimming and J lost 0 bases, with 16 bases between them. The CDR3 protein is CASSVATNVRFSGANVLTF. The CDR3 coding sequence is TGTGCCAGCAGCGTAGCTACCAACGTACGGTTCTCTGGGGCCAACGTCCTGACTTTC.

This clone was seen only a few times. V and J are TRBV18 and TRBJ2-5, with TRBD1 matching over 7 bases. This CDR3 contains 14 residues. Germline V gives CDR1 KGHSH, CDR2 LQKENI. Trimming cost V 2 bases and J 1 base; bases outside gene matches: 1. In DNA form, the CDR3 reads TGTGCCAGCTCACCAAACAGGGGCCAAGAGACCCAGTACTTC. Amino acid sequence: CASSPNRGQETQYF.

The chain carries TRBV4-1 and TRBJ1-1; D is possibly TRBD1 (6 bases). The germline V gene has CDR1 MGHRA and CDR2 YSYEKL. Trimming left V 0 bases short and J 7 bases short, with 9 bases between. There are 13 residues in the CDR3. For the CDR3, the DNA is TGCGCCAGCAGCCAAGATCAGGACAGTGAAGCTTTCTTT. Translation: CASSQDQDSEAFF.

The CDR3 protein is CASSTSGRPEQFF. The CDR3 nucleotides are TGTGCCAGCAGTACTAGCGGGCGTCCTGAGCAGTTCTTC. The chain uses TRBV6-5 and TRBJ2-1; 9 bases agree with TRBD2. Per germline, CDR1 MNHEY and CDR2 SVGAGI. V shed 5 bases, J shed 9 bases, and the junction held 5 bases outside the gene matches. The CDR3 has 13 amino acids.

This clone was seen only a few times. CDR3 in amino acids: CASSPNWRGRQETQYF. The CDR3 nucleotides are TGTGCCAGCAGCCCCAATTGGCGGGGCCGCCAAGAGACCCAGTACTTC. This rearrangement joins TRBV27 to TRBJ2-5, with a tentative D call TRBD2 (6 bases). The CDR3 consists of 16 residues. V lost 6 bases to trimming and J lost 1 base, with 18 bases between them. Germline-derived CDR1 and CDR2 are MNHEY and SMNVEV (reference sequence).